The clone carrying this T cell receptor (beta chain) was found a few times. Its antigen remains unknown. This entry comes from a study of T-cell reconstitution after alpha-beta-depleted transplantation in children. Study-wide findings and caveats: Recipient T cells and thymic progenitors that survived were the source of the high TCRbeta diversity seen at day 60 in some patients. When one year had passed after transplant, most T-cell counts and diversity came from newly produced T cells.

Unique molecular identifiers were incorporated during preparation of the TCRbeta library. TCRdb recomputed calls from the PCR reads with MiXCR, one row per CDR3 protein. Of 610,000 or so distinct CDR3 sequences listed, roughly 27% are singletons. V was clipped by 3 bases and J by 6 bases; unmatched bases: 6. This CDR3 is 16 amino acids long. Germline CDR1 and CDR2: SGHTA and FQGNSA. Source: PBMCs, taken before TCRalphabeta/CD19-depleted stem cell transplant. This rearrangement joins TRBV7-2 to TRBJ1-6; TRBD1 matches 9 bases. The TCR originated in a boy in the first two years of life with Wiskott-Aldrich syndrome, due to receive a stem cell transplant. The CDR3 protein is CASSLVGQGLNSPLHF. CDR3 nucleotide sequence: TGTGCCAGCAGCTTGGTCGGACAGGGGCTTAATTCACCCCTCCACTTT.